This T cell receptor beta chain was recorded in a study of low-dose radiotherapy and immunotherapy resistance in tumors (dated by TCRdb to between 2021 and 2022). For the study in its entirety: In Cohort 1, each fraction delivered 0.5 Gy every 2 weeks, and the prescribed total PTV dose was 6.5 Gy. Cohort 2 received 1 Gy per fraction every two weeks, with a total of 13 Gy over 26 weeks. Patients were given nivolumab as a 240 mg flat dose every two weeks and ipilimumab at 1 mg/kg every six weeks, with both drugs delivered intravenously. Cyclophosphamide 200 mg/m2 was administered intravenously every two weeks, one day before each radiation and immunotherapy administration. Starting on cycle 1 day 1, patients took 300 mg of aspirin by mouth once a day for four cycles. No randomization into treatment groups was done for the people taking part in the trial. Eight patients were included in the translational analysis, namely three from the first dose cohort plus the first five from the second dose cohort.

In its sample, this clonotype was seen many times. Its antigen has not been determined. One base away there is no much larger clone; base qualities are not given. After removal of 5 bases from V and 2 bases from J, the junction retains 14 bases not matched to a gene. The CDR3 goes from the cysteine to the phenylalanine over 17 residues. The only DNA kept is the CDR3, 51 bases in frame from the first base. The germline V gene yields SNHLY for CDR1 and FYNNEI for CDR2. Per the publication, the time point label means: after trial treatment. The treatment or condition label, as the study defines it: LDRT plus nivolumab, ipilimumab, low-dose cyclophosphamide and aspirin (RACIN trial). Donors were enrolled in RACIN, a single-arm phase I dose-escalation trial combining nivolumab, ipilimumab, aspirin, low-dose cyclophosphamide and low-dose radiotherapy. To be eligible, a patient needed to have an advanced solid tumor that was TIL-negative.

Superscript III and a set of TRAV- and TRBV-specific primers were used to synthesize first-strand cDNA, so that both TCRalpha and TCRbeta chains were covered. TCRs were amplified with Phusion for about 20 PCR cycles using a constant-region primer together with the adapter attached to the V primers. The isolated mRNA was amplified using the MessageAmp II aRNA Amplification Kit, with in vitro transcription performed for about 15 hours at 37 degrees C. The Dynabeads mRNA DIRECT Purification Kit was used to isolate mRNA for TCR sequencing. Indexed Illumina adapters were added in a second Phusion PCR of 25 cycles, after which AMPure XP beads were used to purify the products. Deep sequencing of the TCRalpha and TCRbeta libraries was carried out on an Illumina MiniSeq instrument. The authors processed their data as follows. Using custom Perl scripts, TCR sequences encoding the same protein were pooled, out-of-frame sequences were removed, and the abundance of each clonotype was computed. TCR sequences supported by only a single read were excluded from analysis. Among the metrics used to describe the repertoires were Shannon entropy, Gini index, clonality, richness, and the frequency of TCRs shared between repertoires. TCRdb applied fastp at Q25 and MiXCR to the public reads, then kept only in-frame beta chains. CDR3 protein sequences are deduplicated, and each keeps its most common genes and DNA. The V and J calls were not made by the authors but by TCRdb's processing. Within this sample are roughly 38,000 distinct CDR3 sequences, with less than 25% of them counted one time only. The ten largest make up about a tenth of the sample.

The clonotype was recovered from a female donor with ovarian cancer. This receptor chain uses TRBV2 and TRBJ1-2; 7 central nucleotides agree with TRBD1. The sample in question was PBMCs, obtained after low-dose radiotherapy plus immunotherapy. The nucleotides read TGTGCCAGCAGTCGAGGACAGGAGAGGACAAAAAACTATGGCTACACCTTC. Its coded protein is CASSRGQERTKNYGYTF.